The 2 T cell receptor beta chains presented below share a single source sample, sequenced in a study of T cells in localized non-small cell lung cancer. TCRdb's copy holds only in-frame clones and misses some; the assay was immunoSEQ multiplex PCR. The sample carries tens of thousands of clones, approximately 83% recorded once. This specimen consisted of peripheral blood, obtained before any cancer treatment. These receptors all stem from a man aged 35 to 69 with stage I lung adenocarcinoma.

V usage is TRBV30 and J usage is TRBJ2-1, with 7 nucleotides matching TRBD2. With V trimmed by 1 base and J by 7 bases, 10 bases remained unmatched. The germline V gene has CDR1 GTSNPN and CDR2 SVGIG (reference sequence). The CDR3 has 15 residues. The CDR3 DNA reads TGTGCCTGGAGTGGAGAATCGGGACTATTAAATGAGCAGTTCTTC. It codes for CAWSGESGLLNEQFF.

CDR3: CASSRRVANTEAFF. CDR3 coding DNA: TGCGCCAGCAGCCGCCGTGTAGCGAACACTGAAGCTTTCTTT. The chain combines TRBV4-3 with TRBJ1-1; D is undetermined. From germline, CDR1 is LGHNA and CDR2 YSLEER. Trimming cost V 4 bases and J 1 base, with 10 bases left between them. This CDR3 has 14 amino acids.